Listed below are T cell receptor beta chains from one sample, sequenced in a study of T cell changes during pregnancy in multiple sclerosis. Libraries were prepared by immunoSEQ multiplex PCR; TCRdb keeps only in-frame clonotypes and omits some of them. The sample lists more than 55,000 clones, more than 85% occurring once. This specimen consisted of CD4+ T cells from peripheral blood mononuclear cells, obtained in the third trimester of pregnancy. These TCRs come from a female donor with multiple sclerosis, enrolled in a pregnancy study. CDR3s include the opening cysteine and the closing phenylalanine or tryptophan. The D gene is left open where the match is weak. The size of a clone is reported for some rows only, either as once, few or many, or as a class for expanded clones.

len: 16
v_gene: TRBV5-1
d_gene: -
abundance: few
j_gene: TRBJ2-1
CDR3aa: CASSLGALRLRDEQFF
CDR3nt: TGCGCCAGCAGCTTGGGGGCCCTTCGTCTGAGGGATGAGCAGTTCTTC

len: 15
v_gene: TRBV6-1
d_gene: TRBD2
abundance: -
j_gene: TRBJ2-2
CDR3aa: CASSDDGRAFGELFF
CDR3nt: TGTGCCAGCAGTGACGACGGGAGGGCCTTCGGGGAGCTGTTTTTT

len: 14
v_gene: TRBV5-4
d_gene: -
abundance: once
j_gene: TRBJ2-7
CDR3aa: CASSSQGQNYEQYF
CDR3nt: TGTGCCAGCAGCTCCCAAGGACAGAACTACGAGCAGTACTTC

len: 15
v_gene: TRBV19
d_gene: -
abundance: -
j_gene: TRBJ1-5
CDR3aa: CASTPRAGHNQPQHF
CDR3nt: TGTGCCAGTACCCCCAGGGCAGGGCACAATCAGCCCCAGCATTTT

len: 16
v_gene: TRBV5-5
d_gene: TRBD2
abundance: -
j_gene: TRBJ2-1
CDR3aa: CASSLNIGGGYNEQFF
CDR3nt: TGTGCCAGCAGCCTGAATATCGGCGGGGGCTACAATGAGCAGTTCTTC

len: 15
v_gene: TRBV19
d_gene: TRBD1
abundance: -
j_gene: TRBJ1-3
CDR3aa: CASSMGQYSGNTIYF
CDR3nt: TGTGCCAGTAGTATGGGACAGTACTCTGGAAACACCATATATTTT

len: 17
v_gene: TRBV7-3
d_gene: -
abundance: -
j_gene: TRBJ2-1
CDR3aa: CASSPISSPDTMMEQFF
CDR3nt: TGTGCCAGCAGCCCTATTTCGAGCCCAGACACAATGATGGAGCAGTTCTTC

len: 12
v_gene: TRBV2
d_gene: -
abundance: -
j_gene: TRBJ2-5
CDR3aa: CASSTGIETQYF
CDR3nt: TGTGCCAGCAGTACAGGGATCGAGACCCAGTACTTC

len: 10
v_gene: TRBV20-1
d_gene: -
abundance: -
j_gene: TRBJ1-1
CDR3aa: CSASFDEAFF
CDR3nt: TGCAGTGCTAGTTTTGATGAGGCTTTCTTT

len: 14
v_gene: TRBV6-5
d_gene: TRBD2
abundance: -
j_gene: TRBJ2-3
CDR3aa: CASKRAGNTDTQYF
CDR3nt: TGTGCCAGTAAAAGAGCGGGAAACACAGATACGCAGTATTTT

len: 12
v_gene: TRBV5-5
d_gene: -
abundance: -
j_gene: TRBJ2-5
CDR3aa: CASNILQETQYF
CDR3nt: TGTGCCAGCAATATCCTACAAGAGACCCAGTACTTC

len: 14
v_gene: TRBV4-2
d_gene: -
abundance: -
j_gene: TRBJ2-7
CDR3aa: CASSQDQGPYEQYF
CDR3nt: TGTGCCAGCAGCCAAGATCAGGGGCCCTACGAGCAGTACTTC

len: 22
v_gene: TRBV4-1
d_gene: TRBD2
abundance: -
j_gene: TRBJ2-7
CDR3aa: CASSQEYGGQVTSGPVKDEQYF
CDR3nt: TGCGCCAGCAGCCAAGAATACGGGGGGCAAGTGACTAGCGGCCCGGTAAAGGACGAGCAGTACTTC

len: 17
v_gene: TRBV5-1
d_gene: TRBD1
abundance: -
j_gene: TRBJ2-5
CDR3aa: CASSLEPDRVSGETQYF
CDR3nt: TGCGCCAGCAGCTTGGAACCCGACAGGGTATCAGGGGAGACCCAGTACTTC

len: 14
v_gene: TRBV10-3
d_gene: TRBD1
abundance: -
j_gene: TRBJ1-1
CDR3aa: CAISDRGGLTEAFF
CDR3nt: TGTGCCATCAGTGATAGAGGGGGCTTAACTGAAGCTTTCTTT

len: 16
v_gene: TRBV11-3
d_gene: TRBD1
abundance: -
j_gene: TRBJ2-1
CDR3aa: CASSHIGTGGSDEQFF
CDR3nt: TGTGCCAGCAGCCACATAGGGACAGGGGGCTCGGATGAGCAGTTCTTC

len: 15
v_gene: TRBV9
d_gene: -
abundance: once
j_gene: TRBJ1-6
CDR3aa: CASSPGLVLNSPLHF
CDR3nt: TGTGCCAGCAGCCCAGGACTGGTCCTCAATTCACCCCTCCACTTT

len: 18
v_gene: TRBV12-5
d_gene: -
abundance: -
j_gene: TRBJ2-7
CDR3aa: CASGQPPGNVRSTYEQYF
CDR3nt: TGTGCTAGTGGCCAACCCCCCGGGAACGTGAGGTCAACCTACGAGCAGTACTTC

len: 14
v_gene: TRBV7-9
d_gene: -
abundance: -
j_gene: TRBJ1-2
CDR3aa: CASSLHLSDYGYTF
CDR3nt: TGTGCCAGCAGTCTCCACCTTTCGGACTATGGCTACACCTTC

len: 14
v_gene: TRBV6-5
d_gene: -
abundance: -
j_gene: TRBJ2-7
CDR3aa: CASSRPRGSREQYF
CDR3nt: TGTGCCAGCAGCCGTCCCAGGGGTTCGCGAGAGCAGTACTTC

len: 14
v_gene: TRBV2
d_gene: TRBD1
abundance: -
j_gene: TRBJ2-7
CDR3aa: CADRDQGDNYEQYF
CDR3nt: TGTGCCGACCGGGACCAGGGGGACAACTACGAGCAGTACTTC

len: 15
v_gene: TRBV9
d_gene: -
abundance: -
j_gene: TRBJ2-2
CDR3aa: CASSTRATNTGELFF
CDR3nt: TGTGCCAGCAGCACGAGGGCGACGAACACCGGGGAGCTGTTTTTT

len: 14
v_gene: TRBV30
d_gene: -
abundance: -
j_gene: TRBJ2-7
CDR3aa: CAWSVQGGAYEQYF
CDR3nt: TGTGCCTGGAGTGTGCAGGGGGGAGCCTACGAGCAGTACTTC

len: 18
v_gene: TRBV5-1
d_gene: -
abundance: -
j_gene: TRBJ2-1
CDR3aa: CASSLVGQGGGSYNEQFF
CDR3nt: TGCGCCAGCAGCTTGGTGGGGCAGGGAGGGGGCTCCTACAATGAGCAGTTCTTC

len: 15
v_gene: TRBV4-2
d_gene: -
abundance: -
j_gene: TRBJ1-1
CDR3aa: CASSQEGVGYTEAFF
CDR3nt: TGTGCCAGCAGCCAAGAAGGGGTCGGGTACACTGAAGCTTTCTTT

len: 17
v_gene: TRBV27
d_gene: TRBD1
abundance: -
j_gene: TRBJ1-1
CDR3aa: CASRGDRLLASNTEAFF
CDR3nt: TGTGCCAGCAGGGGGGACAGGCTCCTAGCCTCGAACACTGAAGCTTTCTTT

len: 14
v_gene: TRBV19
d_gene: TRBD2
abundance: -
j_gene: TRBJ2-1
CDR3aa: CASSRVAGVSEQFF
CDR3nt: TGTGCCAGTAGTCGGGTAGCGGGAGTGAGTGAGCAGTTCTTC

len: 13
v_gene: TRBV19
d_gene: -
abundance: -
j_gene: TRBJ2-3
CDR3aa: CASRASGTDTQYF
CDR3nt: TGTGCCAGTAGAGCCTCAGGGACAGATACGCAGTATTTT

len: 16
v_gene: TRBV12-5
d_gene: TRBD1
abundance: -
j_gene: TRBJ2-2
CDR3aa: CASRALRGRGTGELFF
CDR3nt: TGTGCTTCTCGAGCCCTCAGGGGGCGAGGCACCGGGGAGCTGTTTTTT

len: 12
v_gene: TRBV5-6
d_gene: -
abundance: -
j_gene: TRBJ2-2
CDR3aa: CASSLGAGELFF
CDR3nt: TGTGCCAGCAGCTTGGGGGCGGGGGAGCTGTTTTTT

len: 15
v_gene: TRBV2
d_gene: TRBD2
abundance: -
j_gene: TRBJ2-5
CDR3aa: CASSIGLAGVETQYF
CDR3nt: TGTGCCAGCAGTATCGGACTAGCGGGAGTTGAGACCCAGTACTTC

len: 14
v_gene: TRBV27
d_gene: -
abundance: few
j_gene: TRBJ1-6
CDR3aa: CASSLAGGRSPLHF
CDR3nt: TGTGCCAGCAGTTTAGCGGGAGGGCGGTCACCCCTCCACTTT

len: 13
v_gene: TRBV6-5
d_gene: -
abundance: -
j_gene: TRBJ2-4
CDR3aa: CASRYLLYGLLHF
CDR3nt: TGTGCCAGCAGATACCTGCTGTACGGACTCCTTCACTTC